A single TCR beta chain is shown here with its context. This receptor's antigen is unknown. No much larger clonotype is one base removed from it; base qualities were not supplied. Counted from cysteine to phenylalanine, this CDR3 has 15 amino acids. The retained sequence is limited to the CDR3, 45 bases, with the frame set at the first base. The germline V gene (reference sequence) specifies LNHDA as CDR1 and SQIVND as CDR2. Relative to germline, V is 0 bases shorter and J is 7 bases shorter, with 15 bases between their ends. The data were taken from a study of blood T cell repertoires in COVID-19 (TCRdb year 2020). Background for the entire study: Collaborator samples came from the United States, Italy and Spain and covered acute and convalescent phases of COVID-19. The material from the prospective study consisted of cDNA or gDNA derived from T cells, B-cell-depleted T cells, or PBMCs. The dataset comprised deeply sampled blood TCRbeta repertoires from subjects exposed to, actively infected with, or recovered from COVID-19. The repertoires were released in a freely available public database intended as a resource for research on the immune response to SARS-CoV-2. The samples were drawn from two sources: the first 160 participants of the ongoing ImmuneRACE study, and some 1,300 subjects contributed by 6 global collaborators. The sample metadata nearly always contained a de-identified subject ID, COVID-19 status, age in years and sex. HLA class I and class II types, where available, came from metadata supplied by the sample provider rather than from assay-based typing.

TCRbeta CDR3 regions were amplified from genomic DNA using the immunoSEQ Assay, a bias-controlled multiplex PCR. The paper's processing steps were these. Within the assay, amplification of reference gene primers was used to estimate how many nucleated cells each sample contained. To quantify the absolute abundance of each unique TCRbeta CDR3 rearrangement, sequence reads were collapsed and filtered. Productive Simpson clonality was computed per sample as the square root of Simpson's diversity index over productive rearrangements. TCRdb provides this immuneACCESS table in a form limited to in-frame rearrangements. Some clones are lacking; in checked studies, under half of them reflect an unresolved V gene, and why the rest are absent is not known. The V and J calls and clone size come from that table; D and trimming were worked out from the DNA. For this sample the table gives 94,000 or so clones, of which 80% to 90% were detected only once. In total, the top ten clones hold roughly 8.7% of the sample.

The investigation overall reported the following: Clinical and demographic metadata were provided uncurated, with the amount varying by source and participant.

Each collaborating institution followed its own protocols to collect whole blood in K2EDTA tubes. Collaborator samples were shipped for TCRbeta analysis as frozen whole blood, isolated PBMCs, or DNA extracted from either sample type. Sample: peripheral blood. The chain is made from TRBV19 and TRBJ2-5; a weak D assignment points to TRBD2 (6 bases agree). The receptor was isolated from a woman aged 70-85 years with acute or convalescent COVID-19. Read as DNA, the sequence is TGTGCCAGTAGTATAGATCTTCGGGAGAGGGGGACCCAGTACTTC. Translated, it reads CASSIDLRERGTQYF.